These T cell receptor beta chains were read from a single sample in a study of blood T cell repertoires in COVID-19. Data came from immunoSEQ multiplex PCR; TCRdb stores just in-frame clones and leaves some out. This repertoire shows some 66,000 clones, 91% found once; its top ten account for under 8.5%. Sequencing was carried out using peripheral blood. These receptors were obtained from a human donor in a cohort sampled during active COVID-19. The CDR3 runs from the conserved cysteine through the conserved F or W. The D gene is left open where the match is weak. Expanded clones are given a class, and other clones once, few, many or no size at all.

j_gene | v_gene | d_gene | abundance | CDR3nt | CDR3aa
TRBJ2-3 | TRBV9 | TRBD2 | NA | TGTGCCAGCAGCGGACCCGGTGGCGGGGGGGCCACAGATACGCAGTATTTT | CASSGPGGGGATDTQYF
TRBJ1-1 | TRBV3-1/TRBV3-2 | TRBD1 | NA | TGTGCCAGCAGCCAAGACTTCGACAGGGTGGCCGAAGCTTTCTTT | CASSQDFDRVAEAFF
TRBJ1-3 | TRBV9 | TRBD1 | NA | TGTGCCAGCAGCGCCCTTGCAGGGGGCTCTGGAAACACCATATATTTT | CASSALAGGSGNTIYF
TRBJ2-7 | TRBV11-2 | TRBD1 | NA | TGTGCCAGCACCCTGGACAGGGGGTACGAGCAGTACTTC | CASTLDRGYEQYF
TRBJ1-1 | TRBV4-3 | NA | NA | TGCGCCAGCAGCCAAGAAGAGGCCCACCGACCTTTCTTT | CASSQEEAHRPFF
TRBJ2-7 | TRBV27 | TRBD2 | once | TGTGCCAGCAGGCTAGCGGGGCCCTACGAGCAGTACTTC | CASRLAGPYEQYF
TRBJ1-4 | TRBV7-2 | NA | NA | TGTGCCAGCAGCTTAGGGGCGGGCATGCTGTTTTTT | CASSLGAGMLFF
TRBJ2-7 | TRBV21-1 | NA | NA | TGTGCCAGCAGCAAAGGGGGAGGGGCAGGGGCGGTTACTGAGCAGTACTTC | CASSKGGGAGAVTEQYF
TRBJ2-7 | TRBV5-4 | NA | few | TGTGCCAGCAGCTTAAACTCATACGAGCAGTACTTC | CASSLNSYEQYF
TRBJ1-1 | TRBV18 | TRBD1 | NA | TGTGCCAGCTCCCAGGCGACAGGGACGAACACTGAAGCTTTCTTT | CASSQATGTNTEAFF
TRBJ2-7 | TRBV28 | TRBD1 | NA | TGTGCCAGCAGTTCCGGGACAGGGAGCTACGAGCAGTACTTC | CASSSGTGSYEQYF
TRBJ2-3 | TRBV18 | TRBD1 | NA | TGTGCCAGCTCACCAGTTCGACAGGGGAGATCAGATACGCAGTATTTT | CASSPVRQGRSDTQYF
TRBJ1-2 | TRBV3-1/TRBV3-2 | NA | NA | TGTGCCAGCAGCCTAGGGGGCTATGGCTACACCTTC | CASSLGGYGYTF
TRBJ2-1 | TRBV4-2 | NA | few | TGTGCCAGCAGCACAGAACTAGTATCGGGCTCCTACAATGAGCAGTTCTTC | CASSTELVSGSYNEQFF
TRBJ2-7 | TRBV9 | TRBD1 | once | TGTGCCAGCAGCGAGGGGGTGGGACAGCAACCCTACGAGCAGTACTTC | CASSEGVGQQPYEQYF
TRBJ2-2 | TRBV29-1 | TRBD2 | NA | TGCAGCGGTAGTGGAAGCGGGGGGTACGGGGAGCTGTTTTTT | CSGSGSGGYGELFF
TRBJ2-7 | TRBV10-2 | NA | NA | TGCGCCAGCAACCCTCGCGACAGGTCCTACGAGCAGTACTTC | CASNPRDRSYEQYF
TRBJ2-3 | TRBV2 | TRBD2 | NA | TGTGCCAGCAGTATCTCGGGCGGGAGTGCAGATACGCAGTATTTT | CASSISGGSADTQYF
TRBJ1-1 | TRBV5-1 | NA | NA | TGCGCCAGCAGCACAGGGATAAACACTGAAGCTTTCTTT | CASSTGINTEAFF
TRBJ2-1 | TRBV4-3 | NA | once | TGCGCCAGCAGCCAAGACCTCGGCGGCGATGAGCAGTTCTTC | CASSQDLGGDEQFF
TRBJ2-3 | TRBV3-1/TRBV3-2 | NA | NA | TGTGCCAGCAGCCAAGTAGCGGCTAGCACAGATACGCAGTATTTT | CASSQVAASTDTQYF
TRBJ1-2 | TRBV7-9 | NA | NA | TGTGCCAGCAGCGAGCAGGGATATGGCTACACCTTC | CASSEQGYGYTF
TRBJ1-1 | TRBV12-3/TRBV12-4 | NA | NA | TGTGCCAGCAGTCTCCAGGTGTACACTGAAGCTTTCTTT | CASSLQVYTEAFF
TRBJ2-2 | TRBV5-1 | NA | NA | TGCGCCAGCAGCTCCGCGGGAATGAACACCGGGGAGCTGTTTTTT | CASSSAGMNTGELFF
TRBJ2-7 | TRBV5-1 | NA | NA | TGCGCCAGCAGCCCCACCGGGGCCTACGAGCAGTACTTC | CASSPTGAYEQYF
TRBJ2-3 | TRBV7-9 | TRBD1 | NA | TGTGCCAGCAGCATCAGACAGGGGCGCACAGATACGCAGTATTTT | CASSIRQGRTDTQYF
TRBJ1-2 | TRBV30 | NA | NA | TGTGCCTGGAGTGTAGGCAGGGACTATGGCTACACCTTC | CAWSVGRDYGYTF
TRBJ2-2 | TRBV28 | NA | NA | TGTGCCAGCAGCCCCCCACAGGGCACCGGGGAGCTGTTTTTT | CASSPPQGTGELFF
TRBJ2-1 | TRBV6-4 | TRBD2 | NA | TGTGCCAGCAGTTTTGCGGGACTAGGAAGTAATGAGCAGTTCTTC | CASSFAGLGSNEQFF
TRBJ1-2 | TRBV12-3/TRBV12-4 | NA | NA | TGTGCCAGCAGTCGGAACTATGGCTACACCTTC | CASSRNYGYTF
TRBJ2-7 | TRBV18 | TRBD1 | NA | TGTGCCAGCTCAATTTCGGGACAGAGAAACTACGAGCAGTACTTC | CASSISGQRNYEQYF
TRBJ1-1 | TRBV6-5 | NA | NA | TGTGCCAGCAGTTCACAATTTGATGTACCTGAAGCTTTCTTT | CASSSQFDVPEAFF
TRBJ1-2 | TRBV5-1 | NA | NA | TGCGCCAGCAGCTTGGCAACAACTTCCGGGACATACACCTTC | CASSLATTSGTYTF
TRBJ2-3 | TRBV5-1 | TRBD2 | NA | TGCGCCAGCAGCGAAACCGGGACTAGCGGGATATCAGATACGCAGTATTTT | CASSETGTSGISDTQYF
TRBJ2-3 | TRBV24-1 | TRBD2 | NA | TGTGCCACCAGTGGGGGACTAGCGGGGGCCGACACAGATACGCAGTATTTT | CATSGGLAGADTDTQYF
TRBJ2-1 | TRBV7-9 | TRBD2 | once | TGTGCCAGCAGATTCAGCGGGGGGGCCTCCTACAATGAGCAGTTCTTC | CASRFSGGASYNEQFF
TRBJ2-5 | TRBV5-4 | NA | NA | TGTGCCAGCAGCTTAGCCGGGGTAGGCCAAGAGACCCAGTACTTC | CASSLAGVGQETQYF
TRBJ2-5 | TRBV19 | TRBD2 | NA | TGTGCCAGTATGCCGGCGGGAGGGCCGAGGTCGGAGACCCAGTACTTC | CASMPAGGPRSETQYF
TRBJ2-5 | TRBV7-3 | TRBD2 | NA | TGTGCCAGCAGCAAGACTAGCGGGGCGGAGACCCAGTACTTC | CASSKTSGAETQYF
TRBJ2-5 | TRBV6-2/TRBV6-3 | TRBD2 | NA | TGTGCCAGCAGTTACTTAGCGGGGGTTTCGGAGACCCAGTACTTC | CASSYLAGVSETQYF